This T cell receptor (beta chain) is from a study of early T cells in non-severe SARS-CoV-2 infection. The overall study: Sequencing was performed on bulk RNA from unsorted whole blood, leaving chains unpaired.

Researchers attached unique molecular identifiers to individual cDNA molecules. TCRdb called the 5' RACE reads again in MiXCR, with one record for every CDR3 protein. The table records fewer than 85,000 distinct CDR3 sequences, about 10% of them present only once. This TCR derives from an adult who was a healthcare worker with PCR-confirmed SARS-CoV-2 infection or an uninfected control (not recorded which). This specimen was whole blood, taken at baseline.

For the CDR3, the DNA is TGTGCCAGCATCGGACAGATCTACGAGCAGTTCTTC. Its protein product is CASIGQIYEQFF. The chain links TRBV2 to TRBJ2-1, with a tentative D call TRBD1 (6 bases). CDR3 length equals 12 residues. The germline V gene has CDR1 SNHLY and CDR2 FYNNEI. V lost 7 bases, J lost 10 bases, and 14 bases lay in between.